The T cell receptor (beta chain) under discussion was sequenced for a study of siplizumab effects on memory and regulatory T cells. Study findings and constraints: The mapping of alloreactive clones to unstimulated subsets covered only a minor fraction of them. Neither a naive nor a memory phenotype was assignable to roughly 75-95% of proliferating CD4+ or CD8+ clones.

Germline assignment: CDR1 SQVTM and CDR2 ANQGSEA. V gave up 0 bases and J gave up 4 bases, with 12 bases separating them. The CDR3 runs 14 residues. The study assayed around 92,000 TCR templates per sample. The table came from immunoSEQ multiplex PCR; TCRdb's copy has only in-frame clones and leaves some out. The sample lists about 82,000 clones; approximately 88% were seen once. The table lists this clone with a count of one. Its antigen is as yet unknown. The sequenced material came from Tregs sorted from blood. The chain links TRBV29-1 to TRBJ1-2; D may be TRBD1 (6 bases). The clonotype was recovered from a human donor in good health. The CDR3 DNA reads TGCAGCGTTGAAGAGCTGGGGGCGACCTATGGCTACACCTTC. Its protein is CSVEELGATYGYTF.